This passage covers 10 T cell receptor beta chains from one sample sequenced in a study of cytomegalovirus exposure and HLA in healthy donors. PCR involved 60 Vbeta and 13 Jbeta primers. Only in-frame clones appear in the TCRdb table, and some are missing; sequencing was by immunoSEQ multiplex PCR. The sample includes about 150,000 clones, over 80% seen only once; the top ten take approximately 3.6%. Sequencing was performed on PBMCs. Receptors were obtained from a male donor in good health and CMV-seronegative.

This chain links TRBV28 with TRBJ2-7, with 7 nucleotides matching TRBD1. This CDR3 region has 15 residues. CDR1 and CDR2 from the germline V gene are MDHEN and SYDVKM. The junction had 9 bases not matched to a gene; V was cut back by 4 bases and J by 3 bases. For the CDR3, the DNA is TGTGCCAGCAGTTCCGGGACAGTTGGCGGCTACGAGCAGTACTTC. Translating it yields CASSSGTVGGYEQYF.

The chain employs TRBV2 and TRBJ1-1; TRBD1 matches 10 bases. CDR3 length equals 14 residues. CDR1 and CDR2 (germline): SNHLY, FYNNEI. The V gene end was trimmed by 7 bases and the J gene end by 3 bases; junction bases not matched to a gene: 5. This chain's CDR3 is CASTRQGAHTEAFF. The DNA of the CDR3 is TGTGCCAGCACAAGACAGGGGGCGCACACTGAAGCTTTCTTT.

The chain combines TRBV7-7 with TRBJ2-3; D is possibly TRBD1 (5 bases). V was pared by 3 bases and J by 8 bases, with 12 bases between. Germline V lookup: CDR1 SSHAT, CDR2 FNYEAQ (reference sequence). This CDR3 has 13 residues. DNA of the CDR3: TGTGCCAGCAGCTTGACAGCTTCTACTACGCAGTATTTT. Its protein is CASSLTASTTQYF.

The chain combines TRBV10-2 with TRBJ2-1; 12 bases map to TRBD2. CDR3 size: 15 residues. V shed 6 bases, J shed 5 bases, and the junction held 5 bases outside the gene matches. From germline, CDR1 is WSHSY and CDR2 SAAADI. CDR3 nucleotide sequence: TGCGCCAGCAGGGCGGGACTAGCGGGTCACAATGAGCAGTTCTTC. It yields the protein CASRAGLAGHNEQFF.

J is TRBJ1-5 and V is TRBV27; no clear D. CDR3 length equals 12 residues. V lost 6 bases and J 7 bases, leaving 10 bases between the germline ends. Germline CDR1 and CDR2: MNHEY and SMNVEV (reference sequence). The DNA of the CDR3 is TGTGCCAGCAGGAGGCCCGGCCAGCCCCAGCATTTT. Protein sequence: CASRRPGQPQHF.

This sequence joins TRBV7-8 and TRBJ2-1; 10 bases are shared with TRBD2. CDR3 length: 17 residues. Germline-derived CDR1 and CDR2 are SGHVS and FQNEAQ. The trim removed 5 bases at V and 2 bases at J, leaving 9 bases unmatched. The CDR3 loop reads CASSPRFLAGAYNEQFF. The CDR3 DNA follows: TGTGCCAGCAGCCCCAGATTTCTAGCGGGGGCCTACAATGAGCAGTTCTTC.

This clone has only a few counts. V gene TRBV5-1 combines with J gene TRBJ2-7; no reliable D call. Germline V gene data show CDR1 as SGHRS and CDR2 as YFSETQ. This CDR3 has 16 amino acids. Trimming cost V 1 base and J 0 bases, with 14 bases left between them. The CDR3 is CASSLSLSLRSYEQYF. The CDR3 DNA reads TGCGCCAGCAGCTTGAGTTTGAGTCTTCGCTCCTACGAGCAGTACTTC.

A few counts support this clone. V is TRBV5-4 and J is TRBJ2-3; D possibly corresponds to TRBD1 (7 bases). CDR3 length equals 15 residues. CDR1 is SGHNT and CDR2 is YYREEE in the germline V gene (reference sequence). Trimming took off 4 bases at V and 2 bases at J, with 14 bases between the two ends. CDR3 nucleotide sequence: TGTGCCAGCAGCCAAGCAGGGGGGCCCACAGATACGCAGTATTTT. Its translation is CASSQAGGPTDTQYF. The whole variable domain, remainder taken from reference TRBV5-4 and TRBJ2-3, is ETGVTQSPTHLIKTRGQQVTLRCSSQSGHNTVSWYQQALGQGPQFIFQYYREEENGRGNFPPRFSGLQFPNYSSELNVNALELDDSALYLCASSQAGGPTDTQYFGPGTRLTVL.

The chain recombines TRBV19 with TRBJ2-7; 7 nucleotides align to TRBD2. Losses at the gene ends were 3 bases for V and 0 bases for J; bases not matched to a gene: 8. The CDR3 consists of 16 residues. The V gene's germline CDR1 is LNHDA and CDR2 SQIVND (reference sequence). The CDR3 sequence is CASSMVLAESSYEQYF. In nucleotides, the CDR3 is TGTGCCAGTAGTATGGTTCTAGCGGAGAGCTCCTACGAGCAGTACTTC.

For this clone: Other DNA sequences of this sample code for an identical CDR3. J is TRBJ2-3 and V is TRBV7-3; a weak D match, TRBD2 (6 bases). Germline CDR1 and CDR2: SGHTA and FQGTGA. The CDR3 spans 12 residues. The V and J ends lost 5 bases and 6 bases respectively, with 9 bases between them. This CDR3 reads CASSPGGDTQYF. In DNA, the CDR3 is TGTGCCAGCAGCCCCGGAGGGGATACGCAGTATTTT.